This TCR beta chain emerged from a study of blood T cells in healthy people across ages. Across the whole study: Through template switching, about one barcoded beta molecule was captured per two T cells, as measured in model experiments.

A second about 6 to 11 cycle PCR used barcoded and J-beta primers. TCRdb re-analysed the 5' RACE reads in MiXCR, keeping a single row per CDR3 protein. The sample records around 970,000 distinct CDR3 sequences, approximately 50% being singletons. Every donor provided roughly 10 milliliters of peripheral blood. Each sample had at least 6.5 million PBMCs isolated. Total RNA extraction produced at least 5 micrograms (per sample) for the study. Trimming cost V 2 bases and J 8 bases, with 13 bases left between them. The CDR3 extends over 14 amino acids. Germline V CDR1 and CDR2: MNHEY, SVGAGI. The V gene is TRBV6-5, the J gene TRBJ2-1; no definite D call. Sample: blood. This clonotype was obtained from a woman aged 55-75 years in good health. The CDR3 protein is CASSYLSVGYEQFF. The CDR3 DNA reads TGTGCCAGCAGTTACCTCTCCGTGGGGTATGAGCAGTTCTTC.